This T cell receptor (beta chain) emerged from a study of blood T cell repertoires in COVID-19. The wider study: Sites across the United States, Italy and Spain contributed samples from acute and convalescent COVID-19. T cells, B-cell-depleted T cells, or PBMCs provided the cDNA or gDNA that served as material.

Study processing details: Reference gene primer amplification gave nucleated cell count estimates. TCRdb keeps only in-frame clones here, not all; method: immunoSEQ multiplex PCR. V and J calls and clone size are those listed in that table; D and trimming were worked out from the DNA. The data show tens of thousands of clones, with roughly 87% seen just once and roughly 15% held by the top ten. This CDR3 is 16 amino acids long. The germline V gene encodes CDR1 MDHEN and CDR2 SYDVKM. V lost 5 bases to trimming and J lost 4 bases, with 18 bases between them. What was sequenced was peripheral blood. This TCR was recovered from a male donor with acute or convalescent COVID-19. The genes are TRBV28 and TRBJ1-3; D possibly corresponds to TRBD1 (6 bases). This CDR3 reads CASSAPGTTYGNTIYF. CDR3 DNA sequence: TGTGCCAGCAGTGCCCCCGGGACAACTTACGGAAACACCATATATTTT.